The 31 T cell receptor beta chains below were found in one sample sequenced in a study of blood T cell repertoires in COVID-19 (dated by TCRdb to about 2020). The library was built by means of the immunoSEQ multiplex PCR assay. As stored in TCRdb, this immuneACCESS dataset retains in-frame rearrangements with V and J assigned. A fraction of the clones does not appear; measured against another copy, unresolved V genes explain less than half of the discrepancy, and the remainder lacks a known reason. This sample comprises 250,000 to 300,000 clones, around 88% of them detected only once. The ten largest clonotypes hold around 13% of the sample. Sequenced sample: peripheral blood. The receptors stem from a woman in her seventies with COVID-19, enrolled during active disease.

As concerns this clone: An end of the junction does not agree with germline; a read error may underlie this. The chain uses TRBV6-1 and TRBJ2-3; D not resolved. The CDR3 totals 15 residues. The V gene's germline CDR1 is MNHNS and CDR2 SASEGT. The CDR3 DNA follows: TGTGCCAGCAGAGAAGAAGTGACTAGCACAGATACGCAGTATTTT. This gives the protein CASREEVTSTDTQYF.

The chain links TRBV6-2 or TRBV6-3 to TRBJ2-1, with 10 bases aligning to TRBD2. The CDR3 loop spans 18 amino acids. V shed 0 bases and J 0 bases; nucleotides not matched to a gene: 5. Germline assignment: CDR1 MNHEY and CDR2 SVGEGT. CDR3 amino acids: CASSYSGSGGSSYNEQFF. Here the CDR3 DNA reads TGTGCCAGCAGTTACTCGGGTAGCGGGGGGAGCTCCTACAATGAGCAGTTCTTC.

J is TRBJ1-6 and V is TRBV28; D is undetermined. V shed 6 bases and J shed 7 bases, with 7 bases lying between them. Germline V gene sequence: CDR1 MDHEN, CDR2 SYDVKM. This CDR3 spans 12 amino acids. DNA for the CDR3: TGTGCCAGCAGCCCCCCGAATTCACCCCTCCACTTT. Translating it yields CASSPPNSPLHF.

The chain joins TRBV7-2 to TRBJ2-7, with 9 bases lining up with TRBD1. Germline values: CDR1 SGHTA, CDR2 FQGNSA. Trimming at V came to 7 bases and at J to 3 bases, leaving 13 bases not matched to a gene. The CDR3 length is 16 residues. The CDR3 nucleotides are TGTGCCAGCAACCCGCTCCCGGGACAGGGTCGCTACGAGCAGTACTTC. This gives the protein CASNPLPGQGRYEQYF.

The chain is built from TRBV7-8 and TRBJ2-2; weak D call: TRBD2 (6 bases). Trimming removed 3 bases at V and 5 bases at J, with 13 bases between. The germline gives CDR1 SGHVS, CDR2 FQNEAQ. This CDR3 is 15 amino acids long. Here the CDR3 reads CASSFYEGRTGELFF. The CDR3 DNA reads TGTGCCAGCAGCTTTTATGAGGGGAGGACCGGGGAGCTGTTTTTT.

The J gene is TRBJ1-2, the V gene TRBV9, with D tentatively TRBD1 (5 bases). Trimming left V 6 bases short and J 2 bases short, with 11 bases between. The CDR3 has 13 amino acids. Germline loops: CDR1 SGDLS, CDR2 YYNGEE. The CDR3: CASTRGQNYGYTF. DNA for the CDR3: TGTGCCAGCACCCGCGGACAAAACTATGGCTACACCTTC.

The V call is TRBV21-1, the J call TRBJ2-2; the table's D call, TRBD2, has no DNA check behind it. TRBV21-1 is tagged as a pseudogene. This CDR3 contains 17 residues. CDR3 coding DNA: TGTGCCAGCAGCTTAAGGGAGAGGTCTAGCGCGGGCGGGGAGCTGTTTTTT. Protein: CASSLRERSSAGGELFF.

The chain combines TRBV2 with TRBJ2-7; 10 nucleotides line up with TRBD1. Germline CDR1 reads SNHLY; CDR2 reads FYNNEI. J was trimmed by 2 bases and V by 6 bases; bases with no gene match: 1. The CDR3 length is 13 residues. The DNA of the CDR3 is TGTGCCAGCAGGGGGACAGGGGCCTACGAGCAGTACTTC. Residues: CASRGTGAYEQYF. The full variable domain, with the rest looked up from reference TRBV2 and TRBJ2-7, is EPEVTQTPSHQVTQMGQEVILRCVPISNHLYFYWYRQILGQKVEFLVSFYNNEISEKSEIFDDQFSVERPDGSNFTLKIRSTKLEDSAMYFCASRGTGAYEQYFGPGTRLTVT.

The CDR3 loop is CASSSTGAGTEAFF. Written as DNA, the CDR3 is TGTGCCAGCAGTTCCACAGGGGCGGGCACTGAAGCTTTCTTT. The rearrangement uses TRBV7-3 and TRBJ1-1, with 7 bases aligning to TRBD1. CDR3 length: 14 amino acids. The V and J ends lost 6 bases and 4 bases, in that order; junction bases with no gene match: 8. Germline V lookup: CDR1 SGHTA, CDR2 FQGTGA.

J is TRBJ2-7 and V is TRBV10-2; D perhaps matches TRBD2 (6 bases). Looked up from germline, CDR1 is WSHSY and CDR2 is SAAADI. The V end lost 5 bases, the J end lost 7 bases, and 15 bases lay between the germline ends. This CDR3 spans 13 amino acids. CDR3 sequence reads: CASSTGLSQEQYF. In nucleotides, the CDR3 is TGCGCCAGCAGTACGGGACTTTCCCAAGAGCAGTACTTC.

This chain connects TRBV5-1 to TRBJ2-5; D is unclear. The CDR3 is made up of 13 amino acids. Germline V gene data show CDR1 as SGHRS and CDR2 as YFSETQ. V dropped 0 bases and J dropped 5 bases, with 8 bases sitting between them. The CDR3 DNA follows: TGCGCCAGCAGCTTGGACTATTTTGAGACCCAGTACTTC. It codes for CASSLDYFETQYF.

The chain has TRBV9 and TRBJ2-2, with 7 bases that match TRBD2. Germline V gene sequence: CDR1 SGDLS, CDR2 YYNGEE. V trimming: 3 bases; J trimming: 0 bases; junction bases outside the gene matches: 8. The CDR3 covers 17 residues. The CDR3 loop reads CASSALLGGANTGELFF. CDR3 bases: TGTGCCAGCAGCGCCCTCTTGGGGGGGGCGAACACCGGGGAGCTGTTTTTT.

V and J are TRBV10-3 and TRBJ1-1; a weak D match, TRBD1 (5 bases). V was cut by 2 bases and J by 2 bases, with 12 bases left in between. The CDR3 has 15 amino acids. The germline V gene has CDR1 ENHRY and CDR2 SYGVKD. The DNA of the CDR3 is TGTGCCATCAGTGAGGGGGCGGGATCCAACACTGAAGCTTTCTTT. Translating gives CAISEGAGSNTEAFF.

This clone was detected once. The CDR3 loop reads CASQIYTEAFF. DNA of the CDR3: TGTGCCAGTCAGATTTACACTGAAGCTTTCTTT. This sequence joins TRBV19 and TRBJ1-1; D unresolved. V was trimmed by 8 bases and J by 3 bases, leaving 7 bases between them. CDR3 size: 11 residues. Germline loops: CDR1 LNHDA, CDR2 SQIVND (reference sequence).

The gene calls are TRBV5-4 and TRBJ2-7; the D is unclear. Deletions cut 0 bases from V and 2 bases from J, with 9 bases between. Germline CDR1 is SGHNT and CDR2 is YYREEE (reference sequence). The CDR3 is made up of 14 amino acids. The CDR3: CASSLEASAYEQYF. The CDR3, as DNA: TGTGCCAGCAGCTTGGAGGCCAGCGCCTACGAGCAGTACTTC.

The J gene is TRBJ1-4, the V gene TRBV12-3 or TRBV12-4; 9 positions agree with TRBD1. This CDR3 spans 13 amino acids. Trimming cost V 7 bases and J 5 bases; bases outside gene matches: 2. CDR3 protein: CASTGQGNEKLFF. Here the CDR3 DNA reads TGTGCCAGCACCGGACAGGGGAATGAAAAACTGTTTTTT.

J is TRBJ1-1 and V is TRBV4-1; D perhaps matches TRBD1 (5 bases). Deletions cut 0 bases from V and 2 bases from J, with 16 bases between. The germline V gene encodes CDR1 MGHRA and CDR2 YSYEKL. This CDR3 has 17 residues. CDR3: CASSQDPLGRRNTEAFF. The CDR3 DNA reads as TGCGCCAGCAGCCAAGATCCCCTGGGGCGGAGAAACACTGAAGCTTTCTTT.

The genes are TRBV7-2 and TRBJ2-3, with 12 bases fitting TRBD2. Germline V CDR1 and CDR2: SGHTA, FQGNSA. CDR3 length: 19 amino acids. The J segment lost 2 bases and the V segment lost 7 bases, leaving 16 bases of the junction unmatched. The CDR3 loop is CASTHRTSGEPTPTDTQYF. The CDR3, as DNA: TGTGCCAGCACCCACCGGACTAGCGGGGAGCCTACCCCCACAGATACGCAGTATTTT.

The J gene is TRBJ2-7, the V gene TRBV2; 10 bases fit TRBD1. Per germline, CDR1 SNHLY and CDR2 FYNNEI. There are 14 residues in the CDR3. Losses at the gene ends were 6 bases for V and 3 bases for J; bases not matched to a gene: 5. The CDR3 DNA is TGTGCCAGCAGCATGACAGGGGGCAACTACGAGCAGTACTTC. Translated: CASSMTGGNYEQYF.

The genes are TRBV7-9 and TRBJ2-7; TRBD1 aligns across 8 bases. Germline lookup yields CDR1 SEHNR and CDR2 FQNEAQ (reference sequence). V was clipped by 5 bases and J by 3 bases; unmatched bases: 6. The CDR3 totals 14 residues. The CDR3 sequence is CASSRAGGGYEQYF. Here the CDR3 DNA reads TGTGCCAGCAGCAGAGCAGGGGGCGGCTACGAGCAGTACTTC.

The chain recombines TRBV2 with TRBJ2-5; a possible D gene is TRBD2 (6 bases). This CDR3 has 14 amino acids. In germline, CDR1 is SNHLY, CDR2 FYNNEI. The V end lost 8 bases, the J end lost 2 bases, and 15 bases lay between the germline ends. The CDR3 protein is CASSYSGRQETQYF. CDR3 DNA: TGTGCCAGCTCCTATTCGGGGAGGCAAGAGACCCAGTACTTC.

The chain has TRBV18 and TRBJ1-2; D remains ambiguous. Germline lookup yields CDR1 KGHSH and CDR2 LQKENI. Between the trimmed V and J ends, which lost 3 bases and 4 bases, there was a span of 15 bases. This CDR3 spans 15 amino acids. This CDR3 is CASSPRASEGYGYTF. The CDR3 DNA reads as TGTGCCAGCTCACCCCGGGCCTCGGAGGGCTATGGCTACACCTTC.

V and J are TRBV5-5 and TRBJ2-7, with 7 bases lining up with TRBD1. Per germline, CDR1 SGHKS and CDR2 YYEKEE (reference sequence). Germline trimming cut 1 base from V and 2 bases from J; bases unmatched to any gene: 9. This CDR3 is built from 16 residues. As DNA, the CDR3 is TGTGCCAGCAGCTTGTTGGGGCCGGGACAGCCCTACGAGCAGTACTTC. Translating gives CASSLLGPGQPYEQYF.

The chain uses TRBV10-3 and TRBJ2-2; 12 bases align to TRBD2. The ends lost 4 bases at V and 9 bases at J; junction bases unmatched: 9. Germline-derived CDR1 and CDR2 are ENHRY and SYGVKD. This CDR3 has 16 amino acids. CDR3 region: CAISGGLAGSLRELFF. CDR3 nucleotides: TGTGCCATCAGTGGCGGACTAGCGGGGTCCCTAAGGGAGCTGTTTTTT.

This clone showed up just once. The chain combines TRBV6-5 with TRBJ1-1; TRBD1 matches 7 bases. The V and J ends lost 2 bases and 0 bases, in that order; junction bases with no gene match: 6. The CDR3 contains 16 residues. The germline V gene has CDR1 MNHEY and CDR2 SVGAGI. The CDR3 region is CASSYEGALVNTEAFF. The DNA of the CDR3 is TGTGCCAGCAGTTACGAGGGGGCCCTGGTGAACACTGAAGCTTTCTTT.

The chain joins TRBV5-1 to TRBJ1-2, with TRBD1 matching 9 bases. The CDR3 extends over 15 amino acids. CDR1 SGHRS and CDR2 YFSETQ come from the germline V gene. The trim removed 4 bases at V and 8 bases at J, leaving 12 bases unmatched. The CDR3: CASSPSTGQGTGYTF. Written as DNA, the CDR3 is TGCGCCAGCAGCCCCAGTACCGGACAGGGGACCGGCTACACCTTC.

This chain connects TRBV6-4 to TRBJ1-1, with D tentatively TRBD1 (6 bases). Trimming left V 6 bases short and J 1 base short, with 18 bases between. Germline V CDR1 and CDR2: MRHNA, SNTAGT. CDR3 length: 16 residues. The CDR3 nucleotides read TGTGCCAGCAGCCGCACCTTCGGACAGAAGAACACTGAAGCTTTCTTT. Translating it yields CASSRTFGQKNTEAFF.

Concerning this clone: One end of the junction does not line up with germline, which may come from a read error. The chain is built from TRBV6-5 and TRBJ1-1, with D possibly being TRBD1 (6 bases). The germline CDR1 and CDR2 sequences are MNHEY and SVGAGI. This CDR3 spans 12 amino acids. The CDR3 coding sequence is TGTGCCAGCAGTTATAACAGGGCTGATGCTTTCTTT. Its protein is CASSYNRADAFF.

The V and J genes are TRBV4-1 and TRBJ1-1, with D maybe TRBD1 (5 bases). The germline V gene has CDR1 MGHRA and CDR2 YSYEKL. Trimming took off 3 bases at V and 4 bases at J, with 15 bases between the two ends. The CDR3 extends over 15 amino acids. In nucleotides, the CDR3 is TGCGCCAGCAGCCAGGAGGGGAGGGGCGTCACTGAAGCTTTCTTT. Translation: CASSQEGRGVTEAFF.

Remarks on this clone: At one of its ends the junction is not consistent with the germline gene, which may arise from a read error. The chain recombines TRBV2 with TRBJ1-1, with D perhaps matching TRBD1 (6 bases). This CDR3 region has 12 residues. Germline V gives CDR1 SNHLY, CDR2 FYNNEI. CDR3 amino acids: CASSVTGSEAFF. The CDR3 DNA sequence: TGTGCCAGCAGCGTAACAGGGTCTGAGGCTTTCTTT.

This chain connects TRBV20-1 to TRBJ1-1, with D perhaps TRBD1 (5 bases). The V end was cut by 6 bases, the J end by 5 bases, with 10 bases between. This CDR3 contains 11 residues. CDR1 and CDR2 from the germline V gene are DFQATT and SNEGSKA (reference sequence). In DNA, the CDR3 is TGCAGTGCAAAGGGGATGACTGAAGCTTTCTTT. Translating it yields CSAKGMTEAFF.